These T cell receptor beta chains were read from a single sample in a study of vaccination effects on CD4 cells after COVID-19. Antigen specificity for these receptors is unknown. TCRdb keeps only in-frame clones here, not all; method: immunoSEQ multiplex PCR. The table shows about 46,000 clones, with about 70% occurring only once. The specimen was CD4+ T cells from PBMCs cultured with HCoV-OC43 spike peptides, collected after COVID-19 vaccination. The receptor set was obtained from a human donor who received a COVID-19 vaccine. The CDR3 runs from the conserved cysteine through the conserved F or W.

V gene	J gene	CDR3 protein
TRBV9	TRBJ2-7	CASSVGWRGSYEQYF
TRBV12-3/TRBV12-4	TRBJ2-5	CASSFFRETQYF
TRBV12-3/TRBV12-4	TRBJ2-1	CASSLLGFEQFF
TRBV7-2	TRBJ2-1	CASSLASGGSYNEQFF
TRBV6-1	TRBJ1-2	CASSEEGRDGYTF
TRBV4-1	TRBJ1-4	CASSHPGSRGDDEKLFF
TRBV19	TRBJ1-1	CASSSVGGNTEAFF
TRBV19	TRBJ1-5	CASSIDVAGTLNQPQHF
TRBV10-1	TRBJ1-1	CASSDQTLQAFF
TRBV13	TRBJ2-3	CASSFFPNTDTQYF
TRBV9	TRBJ1-5	CASSVGTVNQPQHF
TRBV5-1	TRBJ2-1	CASSSRTSGNEQFF
TRBV19	TRBJ2-7	CASSIDLGAGVSYEQYF
TRBV12-3/TRBV12-4	TRBJ1-6	CASSLGGNSPLHF
TRBV5-6	TRBJ1-1	CASSLAGRRNTEAFF
TRBV6-4	TRBJ1-5	CASSETGGNQPQHF
TRBV14	TRBJ1-1	CASSTNGGVTEAFF
TRBV18	TRBJ1-1	CASSPPGHMRTEAFF
TRBV18	TRBJ1-1	CASSPRGALNTEAFF
TRBV5-5	TRBJ2-7	CASSFVFLLNRQGYTYEQYF
TRBV5-1	TRBJ2-7	CASSLGGRLTSGRLFREQYF
TRBV2	TRBJ2-1	CASRRLASDEQFF
TRBV5-1	TRBJ1-1	CASSGPDSPNTEAFF
TRBV5-1	TRBJ2-1	CASSADRGPEQFF
TRBV7-9	TRBJ2-6	CASRRQGPGANVLTF
TRBV5-6	TRBJ1-1	CASSYRVGEEAFF
TRBV19	TRBJ1-1	CASSIAAGVTEAFF
TRBV6-5	TRBJ2-7	CASRGQGAFYEQYF
TRBV6-1	TRBJ2-5	CASSERGETQYF
TRBV4-1	TRBJ1-1	CASSQDRVGGAFF
TRBV28	TRBJ1-2	CASSLMAIRNYGYTF
TRBV6-5	TRBJ1-1	CASSRGQGETEAFF
TRBV5-5	TRBJ1-1	CASSLGVGRMNRGTEAFF
TRBV19	TRBJ2-3	CASSSVAGNTDTQYF
TRBV24-1	TRBJ1-1	CATRSRTEAFF
TRBV10-1	TRBJ1-1	CASMRQGDSEAFF
TRBV5-1	TRBJ2-3	CASILGQGATDTQYF
TRBV6-5	TRBJ2-1	CASSSKSPSNEQFF
TRBV5-1	TRBJ2-3	CASSRTVGLADSTDTQYF
TRBV9	TRBJ2-7	CASSVGEISSYEQYF
TRBV6-6	TRBJ1-1	CASTRDSTEAFF
TRBV5-4	TRBJ2-5	CASSLGTSGGETQYF
TRBV5-1	TRBJ2-5	CASTPGETQYF
TRBV7-2	TRBJ2-2	CASSPMTGYTGELFF
TRBV5-1	TRBJ2-7	CASSLGDNNYEQYF
TRBV18	TRBJ2-3	CASSPPGVSGTDTQYF
TRBV12-3/TRBV12-4	TRBJ1-2	CASSLRPGDGYTF
TRBV5-5	TRBJ1-6	CASSFGQINSPLHF
TRBV13	TRBJ1-1	CASSLRINTEAFF
TRBV19	TRBJ1-6	CASSISGGSYNSPLHF
TRBV12-3/TRBV12-4	TRBJ2-3	CASSFSTDTQYF
TRBV5-1	TRBJ1-1	CASSPGGRSTEAFF
TRBV4-2	TRBJ2-5	CASSHRTGEETQYF
TRBV21-1	TRBJ2-7	CASSVEGNSGYEQYF
TRBV29-1	TRBJ1-1	CSVGGTLRTEAFF
TRBV2	TRBJ1-5	CASGRAGGENQPQHF
TRBV7-9	TRBJ2-7	CASSPTDHEQYF
TRBV28	TRBJ2-3	CASMWGGTDTQYF
TRBV7-9	TRBJ2-1	CASSLVGTGYNEQFF
TRBV11-2	TRBJ2-1	CASSPILAGDDNEQFF